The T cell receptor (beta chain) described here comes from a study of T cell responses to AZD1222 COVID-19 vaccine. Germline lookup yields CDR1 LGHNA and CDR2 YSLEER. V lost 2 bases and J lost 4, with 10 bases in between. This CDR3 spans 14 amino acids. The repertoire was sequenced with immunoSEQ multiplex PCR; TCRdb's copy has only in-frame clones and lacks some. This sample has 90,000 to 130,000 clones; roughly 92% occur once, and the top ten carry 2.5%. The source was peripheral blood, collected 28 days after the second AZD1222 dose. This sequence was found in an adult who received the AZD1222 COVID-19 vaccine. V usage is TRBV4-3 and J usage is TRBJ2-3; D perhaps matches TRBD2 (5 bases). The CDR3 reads CASSQIGLADTQYF. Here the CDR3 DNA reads TGCGCCAGCAGCCAAATCGGACTGGCAGATACGCAGTATTTT.